This TCR beta chain appears in the sequencing data of a study of blood T cell repertoires in COVID-19. Overall study context: Some COVID-19 samples were acute and others convalescent; all came from the United States, Italy and Spain. From T cells, B-cell-depleted T cells, or PBMCs came the material, which was cDNA or gDNA.

CDR1 and CDR2 (germline): SEHNR, FQNEAQ (reference sequence). The V gene end was trimmed by 2 bases and the J gene end by 0 bases; junction bases not matched to a gene: 1. The CDR3 is 15 residues long. Original processing methods: From reference gene primer amplification, estimates of nucleated cell counts were derived. Assay: immunoSEQ multiplex PCR; the TCRdb copy retains only in-frame clones and omits some. That table is the source of V, J and clone size, and D and trimming were worked out from the DNA. Seen here are approximately 100,000 clones, roughly nine tenths observed once, and the top ten hold 5% to 5.5%.

This receptor was identified in a woman of 80 years or more with active COVID-19. This chain connects TRBV7-9 to TRBJ1-5; 7 bases are a match to TRBD1. Sequencing used peripheral blood. This CDR3 reads CASSLQGDSNQPQHF. The CDR3 bases are TGTGCCAGCAGCTTACAGGGGGATAGCAATCAGCCCCAGCATTTT.